The 3 T cell receptor beta chains listed next were all sequenced from one sample in a study of CD8+ T cells in alopecia areata. Extraction and reverse transcription of RNA yielded cDNA as the sequencing template. Generated by immunoSEQ multiplex PCR, the TCRdb table keeps only in-frame clones and is missing some. The sample carries tens of thousands of clones, 29% recorded once. Treatment of the sample: oral pan-JAK inhibitor, 5-10 mg twice daily. The sample was CD8+ T cells sorted from blood, taken at week 4, from a patient treated with tofacitinib. Source of these receptors: a human donor with alopecia areata.

The chain links TRBV5-1 to TRBJ2-5, with D perhaps assigned TRBD1 or TRBD2 (5 bases each). The CDR3 covers 14 residues. Per germline, CDR1 SGHRS and CDR2 YFSETQ. Trimming cost V 4 bases and J 9 bases, with 19 bases left between them. This CDR3 reads CASSHDRGPGAQYF. In DNA, the CDR3 is TGCGCCAGCAGCCATGACAGAGGACCCGGGGCCCAGTACTTC.

This clone was observed at least ten times. The chain has TRBV23-1 and TRBJ1-2; 7 bases match TRBD1. TRBV23-1 is an ORF, and what it does is uncertain. CDR3 length: 14 residues. After removal of 7 bases from V and 4 bases from J, the junction contained 9 bases not matched to a gene. The CDR3 sequence is CASKRGPAGYGYTF. The CDR3 DNA follows: TGCGCCAGCAAGAGGGGGCCGGCTGGCTATGGCTACACCTTC.

This clone was observed a handful of times. CDR3 sequence (DNA): TGTGCCAGCAGCGGAGGGGCCGTTTTCAACGAGCAGTACTTC. Translated, it gives CASSGGAVFNEQYF. This sequence joins TRBV14 and TRBJ2-5, with D tentatively TRBD2 (6 bases). The closer fit of TRBJ2-7 to the DNA end suggests the J call may be wrong. The CDR3 extends over 14 amino acids. The germline V gene encodes CDR1 SGHDN and CDR2 FVKESK.